The rows below give T cell receptor beta chains drawn from one sample of a study of T-cell reconstitution after alpha-beta-depleted transplantation in children. TCRdb independently ran MiXCR on the PCR reads; one entry per CDR3 protein. Of some 590,000 distinct CDR3 sequences in the sample, roughly a tenth were seen once. Source: PBMCs from the stem cell graft donor, taken from the stem cell graft. The receptors shown here come from a human donor who donated a stem cell graft to a child with acute myeloid leukemia. CDR3s include the opening cysteine and the closing phenylalanine or tryptophan. A D gene is named only where the DNA matches it firmly. Not every row has a clone size; where given, it reads once, few, many or a size class.

14	-	TRBV7-2	TRBJ2-1	-	CASSPQLPPNEQFF	TGTGCCAGCAGCCCACAGCTACCGCCAAATGAGCAGTTCTTC
13	TRBD1	TRBV29-1	TRBJ1-1	-	CSVRQGRSTEAFF	TGCAGCGTTCGACAGGGGAGGAGCACTGAAGCTTTCTTT
15	-	TRBV20-1	TRBJ2-6	many	CSARSQGAGANVLTF	TGCAGTGCTAGATCCCAGGGAGCTGGGGCCAACGTCCTGACTTTC
15	-	TRBV5-1	TRBJ2-1	many	CASSQKGTDYNEQFF	TGCGCCAGCAGCCAGAAGGGGACGGATTACAATGAGCAGTTCTTC
14	TRBD1	TRBV20-1	TRBJ1-5	-	CSANADRGSQPQHF	TGCAGTGCAAACGCTGACAGGGGGTCTCAGCCCCAGCATTTT
17	-	TRBV6-1	TRBJ2-7	-	CASSEAGSRSPPHQGYF	TGTGCCAGCAGTGAAGCGGGGAGCCGCTCTCCCCCCCATCAGGGGTACTTC
17	TRBD2	TRBV7-9	TRBJ2-1	few	CASSTTSGGKSYNEQFF	TGTGCCAGCAGCACCACTAGCGGGGGGAAGTCCTACAATGAGCAGTTCTTC
15	TRBD2	TRBV9	TRBJ2-1	-	CASSVGGLAVNEQFF	TGTGCCAGCAGCGTGGGGGGACTAGCGGTCAATGAGCAGTTCTTC
16	-	TRBV5-1	TRBJ2-1	-	CASSSYPTSSYNEQFF	TGCGCCAGCAGCTCTTACCCGACTAGTAGCTACAATGAGCAGTTCTTC
15	-	TRBV5-1	TRBJ1-2	few	CASSLAPGTNYGYTF	TGCGCCAGCAGCTTGGCTCCGGGAACCAACTATGGCTACACCTTC
14	TRBD2	TRBV7-2	TRBJ2-7	-	CASSLVAGTNEQYF	TGTGCCAGCAGCTTAGTAGCGGGAACCAACGAGCAGTACTTC
15	-	TRBV3-1	TRBJ2-3	-	CASSVGDFSTDTQYF	TGTGCCAGCAGCGTAGGGGACTTTAGCACAGATACGCAGTATTTT
12	-	TRBV2	TRBJ2-1	many	CASAGAQNEQFF	TGTGCCAGCGCGGGGGCCCAAAATGAGCAGTTCTTC
17	-	TRBV29-1	TRBJ2-1	-	CSVEVDSRDNSYNEQFF	TGCAGCGTTGAAGTGGATTCTAGGGACAACTCCTACAATGAGCAGTTCTTC
13	-	TRBV7-9	TRBJ1-6	-	CASSLEGNSPLHF	TGTGCCAGCAGCTTAGAGGGGAATTCACCCCTCCACTTT
17	-	TRBV5-1	TRBJ2-3	-	CASSLATGGTSTDTQYF	TGCGCCAGCAGCTTGGCCACCGGCGGCACTAGCACAGATACGCAGTATTTT
12	-	TRBV20-1	TRBJ2-5	many	CSASPPWETQYF	TGCAGTGCAAGTCCCCCGTGGGAGACCCAGTACTTC
13	TRBD1	TRBV20-1	TRBJ2-7	many	CSASLGTVYEQYF	TGCAGTGCTAGCCTAGGGACAGTATACGAGCAGTACTTC
16	TRBD2	TRBV7-2	TRBJ2-1	-	CASSLDSSGPYNEQFF	TGTGCCAGCAGCTTAGATTCTAGCGGGCCTTACAATGAGCAGTTCTTC
19	TRBD1	TRBV3-1	TRBJ1-1	once	CASCQDKARQGTWNTEAFF	TGTGCCAGCTGCCAAGATAAGGCCCGACAGGGGACCTGGAACACTGAAGCTTTCTTT
18	-	TRBV9	TRBJ2-1	few	CASSSRLGSRPYTGEQFF	TGTGCCAGCAGCTCCCGTCTGGGTAGCAGGCCCTATACTGGTGAGCAGTTCTTC
14	-	TRBV19	TRBJ2-1	-	CASRADGYYNEQFF	TGTGCCAGTAGGGCCGATGGGTACTACAATGAGCAGTTCTTC